Listed below are T cell receptor beta chains from one sample, sequenced in a study of blood T cell repertoires in COVID-19. Sequencing used immunoSEQ multiplex PCR; TCRdb keeps in-frame clones, though not all of them. The sample contains tens of thousands of clones, over 75% of which appear only once. Sequenced input: peripheral blood. These receptors were obtained from a human donor with acute or convalescent COVID-19. The donor label of this sample is uncertain. Both conserved end residues are part of each CDR3.

v_call	cdr3_length	j_call	cdr3_aa
TRBV29-1	15	TRBJ2-7	CSVEGLGTSGYEQYF
TRBV29-1	13	TRBJ1-2	CSVDGSLGYGYTF
TRBV11-2	16	TRBJ2-2	CASSFLAGGLTGELFF
TRBV19	15	TRBJ2-7	CASMEGSGGYYEQYF
TRBV27	16	TRBJ2-7	CASSSASGQGSYEQYF
TRBV6-5	14	TRBJ2-1	CASSYTGGLYEQFF
TRBV6-5	14	TRBJ2-1	CATPGERLLGEQFF
TRBV11-2	13	TRBJ1-2	CASSLIANYGYTF
TRBV19	14	TRBJ1-1	CASTNRDKGLKAFF
TRBV5-4	16	TRBJ1-2	CASSLETGGAFYGYTF